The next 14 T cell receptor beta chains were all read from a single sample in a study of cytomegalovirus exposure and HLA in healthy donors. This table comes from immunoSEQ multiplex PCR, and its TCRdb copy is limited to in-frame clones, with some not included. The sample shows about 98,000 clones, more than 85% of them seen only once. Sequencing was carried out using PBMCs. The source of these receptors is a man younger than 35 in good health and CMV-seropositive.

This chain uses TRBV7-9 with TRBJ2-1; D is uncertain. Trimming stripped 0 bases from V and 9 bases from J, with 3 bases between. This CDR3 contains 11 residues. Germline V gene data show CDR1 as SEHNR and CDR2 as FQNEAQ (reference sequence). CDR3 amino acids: CASSLAREQFF. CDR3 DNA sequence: TGTGCCAGCAGCTTAGCGCGTGAGCAGTTCTTC.

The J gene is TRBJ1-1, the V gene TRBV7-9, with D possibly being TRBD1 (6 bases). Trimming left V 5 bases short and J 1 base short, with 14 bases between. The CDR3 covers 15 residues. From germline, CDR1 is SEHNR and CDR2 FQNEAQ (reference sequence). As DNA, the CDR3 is TGTGCCAGCAGCCTTACACAGGGTTCGAACACTGAAGCTTTCTTT. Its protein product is CASSLTQGSNTEAFF.

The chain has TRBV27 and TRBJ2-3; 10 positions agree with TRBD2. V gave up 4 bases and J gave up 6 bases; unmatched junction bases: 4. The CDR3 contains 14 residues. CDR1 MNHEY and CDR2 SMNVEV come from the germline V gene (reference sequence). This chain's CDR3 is CASSWGLASDTQYF. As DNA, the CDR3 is TGTGCCAGCAGTTGGGGACTAGCGTCCGATACGCAGTATTTT.

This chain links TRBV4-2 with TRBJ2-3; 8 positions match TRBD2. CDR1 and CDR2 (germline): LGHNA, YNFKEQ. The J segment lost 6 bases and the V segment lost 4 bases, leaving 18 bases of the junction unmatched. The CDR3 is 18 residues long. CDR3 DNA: TGTGCCAGCAGCCGAAAGAAACCAGCGGGAGATTCGCCCGATACGCAGTATTTT. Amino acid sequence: CASSRKKPAGDSPDTQYF.

DNA for the CDR3: TGTGCCAGCAGTCATATTTGGACAGACTCTGGAAACACCATATATTTT. Translated, it gives CASSHIWTDSGNTIYF. This chain joins TRBV6-6 and TRBJ1-3; D possibly corresponds to TRBD1 (6 bases). This CDR3 is 16 amino acids long. Trimming left V 5 bases short and J 0 bases short, with 14 bases between. Germline CDR1 reads MNHNY; CDR2 reads SVGAGI (reference sequence).

The CDR3 coding sequence is TGTGCCAGCAGCAGCCGGGACAGGGGGCTCAATCAGCCCCAGCATTTT. Translated, it gives CASSSRDRGLNQPQHF. The chain combines TRBV7-2 with TRBJ1-5, with TRBD1 matching 12 bases. The CDR3 covers 16 residues. Germline CDR1 reads SGHTA; CDR2 reads FQGNSA. Germline trimming cut 5 bases from V and 3 bases from J; bases unmatched to any gene: 5. Full variable domain (remainder filled in from reference TRBV7-2 and TRBJ1-5): GAGVSQSPSNKVTEKGKDVELRCDPISGHTALYWYRQSLGQGLEFLIYFQGNSAPDKSGLPSDRFSAERTGGSVSTLTIQRTQQEDSAVYLCASSSRDRGLNQPQHFGDGTRLSIL.

CDR3 coding DNA: TGCGCCAGCCAGCCGGGACGGAGGGACTCAGCGGACACCGGGGAGCTGTTTTTT. Residues: CASQPGRRDSADTGELFF. This chain connects TRBV5-1 to TRBJ2-2; perhaps TRBD2 as D (6 bases). This CDR3 has 18 amino acids. CDR1 and CDR2 (germline): SGHRS, YFSETQ. Trimming took off 7 bases at V and 3 bases at J, with 25 bases between the two ends.

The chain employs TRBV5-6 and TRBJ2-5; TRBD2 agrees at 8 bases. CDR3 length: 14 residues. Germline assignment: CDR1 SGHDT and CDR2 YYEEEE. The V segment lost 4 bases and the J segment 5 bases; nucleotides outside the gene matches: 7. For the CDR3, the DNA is TGTGCCAGCAGCGTCTGGGGACTAGTTGAGACCCAGTACTTC. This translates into CASSVWGLVETQYF.

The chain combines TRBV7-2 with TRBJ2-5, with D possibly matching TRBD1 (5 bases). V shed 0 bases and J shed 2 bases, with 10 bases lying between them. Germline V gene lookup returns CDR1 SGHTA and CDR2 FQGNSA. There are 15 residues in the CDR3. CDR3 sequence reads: CASSLAYAGQETQYF. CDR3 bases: TGTGCCAGCAGCTTAGCGTACGCAGGGCAAGAGACCCAGTACTTC.

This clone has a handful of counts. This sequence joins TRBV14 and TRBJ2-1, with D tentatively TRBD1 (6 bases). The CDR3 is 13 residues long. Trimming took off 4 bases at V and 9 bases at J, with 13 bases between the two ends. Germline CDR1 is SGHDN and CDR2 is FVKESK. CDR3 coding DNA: TGTGCCAGCAGCCCGAACTCAGGGGCTGAGCAGTTCTTC. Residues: CASSPNSGAEQFF.

The CDR3 is CASSILRESDTQYF. In DNA, the CDR3 is TGTGCCAGTAGTATCTTGCGGGAATCAGATACGCAGTATTTT. The rearrangement uses TRBV19 and TRBJ2-3; D may be TRBD2 (6 bases). CDR1 is LNHDA, CDR2 SQIVND, per germline (reference sequence). This CDR3 region has 14 residues. Trimming removed 3 bases at V and 4 bases at J, with 11 bases between.

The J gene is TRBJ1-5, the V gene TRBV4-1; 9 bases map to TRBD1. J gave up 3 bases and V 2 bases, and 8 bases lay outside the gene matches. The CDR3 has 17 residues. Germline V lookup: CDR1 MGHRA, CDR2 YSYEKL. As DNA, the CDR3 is TGCGCCAGCAGCCAACTGGGACAGGGAGAGATCAATCAGCCCCAGCATTTT. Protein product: CASSQLGQGEINQPQHF.

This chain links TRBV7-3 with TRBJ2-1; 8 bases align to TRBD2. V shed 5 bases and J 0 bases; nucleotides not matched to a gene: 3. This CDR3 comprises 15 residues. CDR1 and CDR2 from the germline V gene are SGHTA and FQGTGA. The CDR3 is CASSDSGTSYNEQFF. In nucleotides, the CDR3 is TGTGCCAGCAGCGATAGCGGGACCTCCTACAATGAGCAGTTCTTC.

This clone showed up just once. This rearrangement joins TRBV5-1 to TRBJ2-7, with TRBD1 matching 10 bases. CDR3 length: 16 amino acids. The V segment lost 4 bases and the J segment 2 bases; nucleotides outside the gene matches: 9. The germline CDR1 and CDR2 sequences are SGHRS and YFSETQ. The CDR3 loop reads CASSKRTGGNAYEQYF. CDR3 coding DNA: TGCGCCAGCAGCAAACGGACAGGGGGAAACGCCTACGAGCAGTACTTC.